This TCR beta chain was captured in a study of blood T cells in healthy people across ages. This CDR3 has 14 amino acids. The germline gives CDR1 SGHRS, CDR2 YFSETQ. V was cut by 4 bases and J by 8 bases, with 18 bases left in between. A second PCR, run for about 6 to 12 cycles, used a sample-barcoded 5' primer plus a J-beta primer mix. TCRdb reprocessed the 5' RACE reads via MiXCR and lists one record per CDR3 protein. The sample consists of 1.5 million to 2 million distinct CDR3 sequences, 39% of them appearing once. Source material: blood. This chain uses TRBV5-1 with TRBJ1-1, with D possibly TRBD1 on 6 matching bases. The receptor comes from a human donor in good health. The CDR3: CASSPQPTGPEAFF. DNA of the CDR3: TGCGCCAGCAGCCCGCAACCGACAGGCCCCGAAGCTTTCTTT.